The rows below give T cell receptor beta chains drawn from one sample of a study of blood T cells in healthy people across ages. A single record per CDR3 protein comes from TCRdb applying MiXCR to the 5' RACE reads. Here the sample spans approximately 490,000 distinct CDR3 sequences, around 24% being singletons. The same specimen was also included in a second study, on T cells of mothers and their children.

What was sequenced was blood. The receptor source for this set is a boy between 10 and 17 years old in good health. Both conserved end residues are part of each CDR3. The order of the fields is CDR3 DNA, CDR3 protein, D gene, V gene, J gene, clone size. A D gene is named only where the DNA matches it firmly. Not all rows give a size; the values are once, few, many and, for expanded clones, a class.

cdr3_nt: TGTGCCAGCAGCTTGGTGCGTGCAGGGGTGAACTATGGCTACACCTTC; cdr3_aa: CASSLVRAGVNYGYTF; d_call: NA; v_call: TRBV5-5; j_call: TRBJ1-2; clone_size: few
cdr3_nt: TGTGCCAGTATCGGGGGTTATCAGCCCCAGCATTTT; cdr3_aa: CASIGGYQPQHF; d_call: NA; v_call: TRBV19; j_call: TRBJ1-5; clone_size: once
cdr3_nt: TGTGCCAGCAGTTTAAAGCGTCTAACGGAGGGCCTTGGCACAGATACGCAGTATTTT; cdr3_aa: CASSLKRLTEGLGTDTQYF; d_call: NA; v_call: TRBV28; j_call: TRBJ2-3; clone_size: NA
cdr3_nt: TGTGCCAGCAGATCGACAGGGACCACTGAAGCTTTCTTT; cdr3_aa: CASRSTGTTEAFF; d_call: TRBD1; v_call: TRBV27; j_call: TRBJ1-1; clone_size: NA
cdr3_nt: TGCAGTGCTAGTAGTTGGCTAGCGGGAGCAGATACGCAGTATTTT; cdr3_aa: CSASSWLAGADTQYF; d_call: TRBD2; v_call: TRBV20-1; j_call: TRBJ2-3; clone_size: few
cdr3_nt: TGTGCCAGCAGCTTAATCCCGGGGACTAGCTCCTACAATGAGCAGTTCTTC; cdr3_aa: CASSLIPGTSSYNEQFF; d_call: TRBD2; v_call: TRBV7-2; j_call: TRBJ2-1; clone_size: few
cdr3_nt: TGTGCCAGCAGTTCCAGGGACAGATTGAACACTGAAGCTTTCTTT; cdr3_aa: CASSSRDRLNTEAFF; d_call: TRBD1; v_call: TRBV6-6; j_call: TRBJ1-1; clone_size: few
cdr3_nt: TGTGCCAGCAGTCAACTGCCGGGACCGCGGGCCAAAAACATTCAGTACTTC; cdr3_aa: CASSQLPGPRAKNIQYF; d_call: NA; v_call: TRBV7-2; j_call: TRBJ2-4; clone_size: few
cdr3_nt: TGTGCCAGCAGCCAGACAGGGGCCTATGGCTACACCTTC; cdr3_aa: CASSQTGAYGYTF; d_call: TRBD1; v_call: TRBV14; j_call: TRBJ1-2; clone_size: NA
cdr3_nt: TGCGCCAGCAGCCAAGATAGTGTGGCGGTCTCCTACGAGCAGTACTTC; cdr3_aa: CASSQDSVAVSYEQYF; d_call: NA; v_call: TRBV4-3; j_call: TRBJ2-7; clone_size: NA
cdr3_nt: TGTGCCAGCAGCTTAGCCGACTACCAAGAGACCCAGTACTTC; cdr3_aa: CASSLADYQETQYF; d_call: NA; v_call: TRBV7-9; j_call: TRBJ2-5; clone_size: few
cdr3_nt: TGCGCCAGCAGACGAGGACAGGGAATGAACACTGAAGCTTTCTTT; cdr3_aa: CASRRGQGMNTEAFF; d_call: TRBD1; v_call: TRBV4-3; j_call: TRBJ1-1; clone_size: NA
cdr3_nt: TGTGCCAGCAGCCAAGATCCTAATCAGCCCCAGCATTTT; cdr3_aa: CASSQDPNQPQHF; d_call: NA; v_call: TRBV3-1; j_call: TRBJ1-5; clone_size: NA
cdr3_nt: TGCAGTGTCATAGGGACTAGCGGGAGGGGGCTGGACATTCAGTACTTC; cdr3_aa: CSVIGTSGRGLDIQYF; d_call: TRBD2; v_call: TRBV20-1; j_call: TRBJ2-4; clone_size: few
cdr3_nt: TGCAGTGCGGGATGGAGCTCCTACGAGCAGTACTTC; cdr3_aa: CSAGWSSYEQYF; d_call: NA; v_call: TRBV20-1; j_call: TRBJ2-7; clone_size: NA
cdr3_nt: TGTGCCACCAGTGATTTGCTAGGGTACCAAGAGACCCGGTACTTC; cdr3_aa: CATSDLLGYQETRYF; d_call: NA; v_call: TRBV24-1; j_call: TRBJ2-5; clone_size: few
cdr3_nt: TGTGCCAGCAGGCCCGGGACTAGTTTCACCGGGGAGCTGTTTTTT; cdr3_aa: CASRPGTSFTGELFF; d_call: TRBD2; v_call: TRBV7-2; j_call: TRBJ2-2; clone_size: NA
cdr3_nt: TGTGCCAGTAGTATTCAGAGGGGATCCTACGAGCAGTACTTC; cdr3_aa: CASSIQRGSYEQYF; d_call: NA; v_call: TRBV19; j_call: TRBJ2-7; clone_size: NA
cdr3_nt: TGTGCCATCAGTGATGGCGCTGAAGCTTTCTTT; cdr3_aa: CAISDGAEAFF; d_call: NA; v_call: TRBV10-3; j_call: TRBJ1-1; clone_size: NA
cdr3_nt: TGTGCCGGCAAGGGGCAGGCGAACACTGAAGCTTTCTTT; cdr3_aa: CAGKGQANTEAFF; d_call: NA; v_call: TRBV25-1; j_call: TRBJ1-1; clone_size: NA
cdr3_nt: TGCGCCATCAGCTTGGATGGGGCAGGGCTAGCGGGCGGGAATGAGCAGTTCTTC; cdr3_aa: CAISLDGAGLAGGNEQFF; d_call: TRBD2; v_call: TRBV5-1; j_call: TRBJ2-1; clone_size: few
cdr3_nt: TGCGCCAGCAGCTGGGGGGAGAACAGGGGACCGTACGAGCAGTACTTC; cdr3_aa: CASSWGENRGPYEQYF; d_call: NA; v_call: TRBV5-1; j_call: TRBJ2-7; clone_size: once
cdr3_nt: TGTGCCAGCAGCTTGACTAGCGGGAGAACTGAGCAGTTCTTC; cdr3_aa: CASSLTSGRTEQFF; d_call: TRBD2; v_call: TRBV7-3; j_call: TRBJ2-1; clone_size: few
cdr3_nt: TGTGCCAGCAGCCTCGTACCAGGGTACGGGGAGCTGTTTTTT; cdr3_aa: CASSLVPGYGELFF; d_call: NA; v_call: TRBV7-3; j_call: TRBJ2-2; clone_size: NA
cdr3_nt: TGTGCCAGCGATCTAGCGGGAGGCACAGATACGCAGTATTTT; cdr3_aa: CASDLAGGTDTQYF; d_call: TRBD2; v_call: TRBV28; j_call: TRBJ2-3; clone_size: NA
cdr3_nt: TGCGCCAGCAGCCAAGACCCAGGACTAGCGGGGAACACAGATACGCAGTATTTT; cdr3_aa: CASSQDPGLAGNTDTQYF; d_call: TRBD2; v_call: TRBV4-3; j_call: TRBJ2-3; clone_size: few
cdr3_nt: TGTGCCAGCAGCCTGGGAGGGACTAGCGGGGAACGGGAGCAGTTCTTC; cdr3_aa: CASSLGGTSGEREQFF; d_call: TRBD2; v_call: TRBV12-3/TRBV12-4; j_call: TRBJ2-1; clone_size: few
cdr3_nt: TGTGCCAGCAGCGGAGAGACAGGGGGGATAGAGGAAAAACTGTTTTTT; cdr3_aa: CASSGETGGIEEKLFF; d_call: TRBD1; v_call: TRBV2; j_call: TRBJ1-4; clone_size: few
cdr3_nt: TGTGCCAGCAGCTTACTCTACGGGGCTAGCACAGATACGCAGTATTTT; cdr3_aa: CASSLLYGASTDTQYF; d_call: NA; v_call: TRBV11-2; j_call: TRBJ2-3; clone_size: NA
cdr3_nt: TGTGCCAGCAGCCCCGGGGGGATACGTACGCAGTATTTT; cdr3_aa: CASSPGGIRTQYF; d_call: TRBD2; v_call: TRBV3-1; j_call: TRBJ2-3; clone_size: NA
cdr3_nt: TGTGCCAGCAGCCCGGGACAGGGGACCCGTAGGAGCAATCAGCCCCAGCATTTT; cdr3_aa: CASSPGQGTRRSNQPQHF; d_call: TRBD1; v_call: TRBV7-6; j_call: TRBJ1-5; clone_size: few
cdr3_nt: TGTGCCATCAGTGAACCGGGACAGCAGTACGAGCAGTACTTC; cdr3_aa: CAISEPGQQYEQYF; d_call: TRBD1; v_call: TRBV10-3; j_call: TRBJ2-7; clone_size: NA
cdr3_nt: TGTGCCAGCAGCCGAGGGACAGGGGGGGACTATGGCTACACCTTC; cdr3_aa: CASSRGTGGDYGYTF; d_call: TRBD1; v_call: TRBV13; j_call: TRBJ1-2; clone_size: few
cdr3_nt: TGTGCCAGCAGTGAAAGGGGGTCCCTCTGGCCCCCGACTAACTATGGCTACACCTTC; cdr3_aa: CASSERGSLWPPTNYGYTF; d_call: NA; v_call: TRBV6-1; j_call: TRBJ1-2; clone_size: once
cdr3_nt: TGTGCCAGCAGTTTACGGCAGGACTGGAATGAGCAGTTCTTC; cdr3_aa: CASSLRQDWNEQFF; d_call: NA; v_call: TRBV28; j_call: TRBJ2-1; clone_size: NA
cdr3_nt: TGTGCCAGCAGCTTAGTATCCAGGGAGGAAAACATTCAGTACTTC; cdr3_aa: CASSLVSREENIQYF; d_call: NA; v_call: TRBV7-2; j_call: TRBJ2-4; clone_size: many
cdr3_nt: TGTGCCAGCAGTTTACACGGGACTAGCGCCCTTCGGGAGCAGTACTTC; cdr3_aa: CASSLHGTSALREQYF; d_call: TRBD2; v_call: TRBV28; j_call: TRBJ2-7; clone_size: few